This T cell receptor beta chain was recorded in a study of blood T cell repertoires in COVID-19. Sequencing used immunoSEQ multiplex PCR; TCRdb keeps in-frame clones, though not all of them. The sample lists about 89,000 clones, around three quarters occurring once. The CDR3 covers 17 residues. CDR1 SEHNR and CDR2 FQNEAQ come from the germline V gene (reference sequence). The V and J ends lost 3 bases and 1 base, in that order; junction bases with no gene match: 4. The gene calls are TRBV7-9 and TRBJ2-2; 11 nucleotides match TRBD2. The clonotype comes from a woman of 80 years or more with acute or convalescent COVID-19. The specimen sequenced was peripheral blood. The CDR3 is CASSFNLAGGNTGELFF. The CDR3 coding sequence is TGTGCCAGCAGCTTTAACCTAGCGGGAGGGAACACCGGGGAGCTGTTTTTT.